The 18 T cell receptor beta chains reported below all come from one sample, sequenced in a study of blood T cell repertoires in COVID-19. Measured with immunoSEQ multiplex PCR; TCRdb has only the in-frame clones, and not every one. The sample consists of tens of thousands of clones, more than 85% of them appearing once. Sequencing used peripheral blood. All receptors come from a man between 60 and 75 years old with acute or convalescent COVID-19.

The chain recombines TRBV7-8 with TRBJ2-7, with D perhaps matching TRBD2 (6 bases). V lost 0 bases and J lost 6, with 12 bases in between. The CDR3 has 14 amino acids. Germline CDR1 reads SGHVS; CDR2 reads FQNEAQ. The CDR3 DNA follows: TGTGCCAGCAGCTTAGCGGGAGGTCGGCTCGAGCAGTACTTC. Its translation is CASSLAGGRLEQYF.

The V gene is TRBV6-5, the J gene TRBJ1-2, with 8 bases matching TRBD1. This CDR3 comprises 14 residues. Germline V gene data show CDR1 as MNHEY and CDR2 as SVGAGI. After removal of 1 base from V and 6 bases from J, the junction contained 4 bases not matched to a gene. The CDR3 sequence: CASSYLDRVNGYTF. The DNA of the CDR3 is TGTGCCAGCAGTTACTTGGACAGGGTTAATGGCTACACCTTC.

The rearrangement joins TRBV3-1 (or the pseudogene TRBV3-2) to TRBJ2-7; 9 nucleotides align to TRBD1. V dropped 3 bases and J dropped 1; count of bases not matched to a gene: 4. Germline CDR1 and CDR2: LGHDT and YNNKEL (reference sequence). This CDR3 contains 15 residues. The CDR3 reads CASSHLTGGSYEQYF. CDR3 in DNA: TGTGCCAGCAGCCATCTGACAGGGGGATCCTACGAGCAGTACTTC.

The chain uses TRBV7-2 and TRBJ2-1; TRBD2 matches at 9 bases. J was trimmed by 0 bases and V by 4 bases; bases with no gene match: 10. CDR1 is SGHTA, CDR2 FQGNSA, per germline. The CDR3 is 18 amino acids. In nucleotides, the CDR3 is TGTGCCAGCAGCTCCCTATTGATTAGCGGGGGCTCCTACAATGAGCAGTTCTTC. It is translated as CASSSLLISGGSYNEQFF. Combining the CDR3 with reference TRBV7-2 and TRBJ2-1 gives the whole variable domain GAGVSQSPSNKVTEKGKDVELRCDPISGHTALYWYRQSLGQGLEFLIYFQGNSAPDKSGLPSDRFSAERTGGSVSTLTIQRTQQEDSAVYLCASSSLLISGGSYNEQFFGPGTRLTVL.

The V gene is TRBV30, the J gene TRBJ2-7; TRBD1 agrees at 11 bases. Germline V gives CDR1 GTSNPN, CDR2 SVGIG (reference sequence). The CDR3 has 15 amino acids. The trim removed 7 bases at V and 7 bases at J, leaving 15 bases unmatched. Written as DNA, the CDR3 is TGTGCCTCCTTCGCCGGGACAGGGGGTACGGGAGAGCAGTACTTC. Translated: CASFAGTGGTGEQYF.

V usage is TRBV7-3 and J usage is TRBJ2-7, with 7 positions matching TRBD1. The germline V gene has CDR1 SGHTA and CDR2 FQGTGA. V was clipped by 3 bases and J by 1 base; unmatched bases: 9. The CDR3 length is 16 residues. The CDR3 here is CASSFLQGQLSYEQYF. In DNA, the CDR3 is TGTGCCAGCAGCTTTCTCCAGGGACAGCTATCCTACGAGCAGTACTTC.

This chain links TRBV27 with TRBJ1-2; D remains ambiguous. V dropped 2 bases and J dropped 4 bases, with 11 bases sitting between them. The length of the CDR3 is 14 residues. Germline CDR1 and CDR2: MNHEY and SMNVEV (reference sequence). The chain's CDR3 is CASSLNRGTYGYTF. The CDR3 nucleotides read TGTGCCAGCAGTTTAAATCGCGGAACCTATGGCTACACCTTC.

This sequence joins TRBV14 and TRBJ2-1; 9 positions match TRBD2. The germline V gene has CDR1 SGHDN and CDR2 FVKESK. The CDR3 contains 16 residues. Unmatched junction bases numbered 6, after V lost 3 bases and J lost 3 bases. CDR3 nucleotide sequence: TGTGCCAGCAGCCATGCTAGCGGGAATTACTACAATGAGCAGTTCTTC. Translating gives CASSHASGNYYNEQFF.

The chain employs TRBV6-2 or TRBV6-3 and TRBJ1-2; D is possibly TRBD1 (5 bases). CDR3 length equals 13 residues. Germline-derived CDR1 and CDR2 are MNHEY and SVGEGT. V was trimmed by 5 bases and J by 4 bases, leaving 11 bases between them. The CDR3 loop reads CASSNRSGYGYTF. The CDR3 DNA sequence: TGTGCCAGCAGTAACAGGTCCGGCTATGGCTACACCTTC.

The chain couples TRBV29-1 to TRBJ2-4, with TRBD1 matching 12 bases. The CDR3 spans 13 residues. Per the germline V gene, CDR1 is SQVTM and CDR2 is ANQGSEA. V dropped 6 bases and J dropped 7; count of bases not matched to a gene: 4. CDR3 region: CSVPGQGANIQYF. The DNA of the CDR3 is TGCAGCGTGCCGGGACAGGGGGCGAACATTCAGTACTTC.

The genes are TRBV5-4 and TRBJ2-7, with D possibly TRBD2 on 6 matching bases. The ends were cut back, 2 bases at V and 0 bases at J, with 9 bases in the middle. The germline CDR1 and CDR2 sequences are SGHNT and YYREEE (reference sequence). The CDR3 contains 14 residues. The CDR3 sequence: CASSFGSSSYEQYF. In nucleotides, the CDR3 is TGTGCCAGCAGCTTCGGGAGTAGCTCCTACGAGCAGTACTTC. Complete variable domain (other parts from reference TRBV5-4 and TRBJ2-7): ETGVTQSPTHLIKTRGQQVTLRCSSQSGHNTVSWYQQALGQGPQFIFQYYREEENGRGNFPPRFSGLQFPNYSSELNVNALELDDSALYLCASSFGSSSYEQYFGPGTRLTVT.

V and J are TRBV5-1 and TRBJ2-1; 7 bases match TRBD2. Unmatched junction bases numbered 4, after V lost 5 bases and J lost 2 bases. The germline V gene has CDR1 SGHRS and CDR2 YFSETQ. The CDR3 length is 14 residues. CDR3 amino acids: CASRPAGTYNEQFF. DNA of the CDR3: TGCGCCAGCAGACCAGCGGGAACCTACAATGAGCAGTTCTTC. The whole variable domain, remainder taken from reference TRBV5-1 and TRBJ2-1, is KAGVTQTPRYLIKTRGQQVTLSCSPISGHRSVSWYQQTPGQGLQFLFEYFSETQRNKGNFPGRFSGRQFSNSRSEMNVSTLELGDSALYLCASRPAGTYNEQFFGPGTRLTVL.

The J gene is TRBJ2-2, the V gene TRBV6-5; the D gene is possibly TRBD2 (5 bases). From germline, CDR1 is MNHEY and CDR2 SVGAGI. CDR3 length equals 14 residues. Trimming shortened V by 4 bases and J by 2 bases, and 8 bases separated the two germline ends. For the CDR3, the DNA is TGTGCCAGCAGTTCGGGAACTAACACCGGGGAGCTGTTTTTT. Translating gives CASSSGTNTGELFF.

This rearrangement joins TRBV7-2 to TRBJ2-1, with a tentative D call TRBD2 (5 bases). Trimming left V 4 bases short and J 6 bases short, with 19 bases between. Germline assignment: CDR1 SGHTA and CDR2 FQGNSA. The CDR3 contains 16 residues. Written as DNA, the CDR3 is TGTGCCAGCAGCTCTCGCGGAGGTACCGCTCCCAATGAGCAGTTCTTC. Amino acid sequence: CASSSRGGTAPNEQFF.

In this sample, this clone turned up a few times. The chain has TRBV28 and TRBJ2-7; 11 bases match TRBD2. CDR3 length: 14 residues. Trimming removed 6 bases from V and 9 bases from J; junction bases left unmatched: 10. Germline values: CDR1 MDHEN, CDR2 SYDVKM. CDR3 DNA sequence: TGTGCCAGCAGCTATATTAGCGGGAGGGCCAGGCAGTACTTC. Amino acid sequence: CASSYISGRARQYF.

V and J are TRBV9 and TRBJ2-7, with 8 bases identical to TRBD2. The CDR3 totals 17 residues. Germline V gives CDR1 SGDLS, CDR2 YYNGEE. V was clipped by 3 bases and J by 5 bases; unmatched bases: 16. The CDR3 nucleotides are TGTGCCAGCAGCGAGATAGCGGGACTTGGCAATACGAACGAGCAGTACTTC. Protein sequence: CASSEIAGLGNTNEQYF.

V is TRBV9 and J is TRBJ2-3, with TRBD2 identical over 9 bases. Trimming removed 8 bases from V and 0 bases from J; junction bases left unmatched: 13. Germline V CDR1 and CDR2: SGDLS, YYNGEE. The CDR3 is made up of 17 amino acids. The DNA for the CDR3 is TGTGCCAGTTCCCTATCGGCGGGAGGGCGAAGCACAGATACGCAGTATTTT. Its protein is CASSLSAGGRSTDTQYF.

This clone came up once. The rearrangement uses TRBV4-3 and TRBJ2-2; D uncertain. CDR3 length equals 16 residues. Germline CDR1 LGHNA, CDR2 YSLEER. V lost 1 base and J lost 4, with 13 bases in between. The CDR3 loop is CASSQAHSTLTGELFF. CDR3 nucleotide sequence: TGCGCCAGCAGCCAAGCCCATAGTACCCTCACCGGGGAGCTGTTTTTT.